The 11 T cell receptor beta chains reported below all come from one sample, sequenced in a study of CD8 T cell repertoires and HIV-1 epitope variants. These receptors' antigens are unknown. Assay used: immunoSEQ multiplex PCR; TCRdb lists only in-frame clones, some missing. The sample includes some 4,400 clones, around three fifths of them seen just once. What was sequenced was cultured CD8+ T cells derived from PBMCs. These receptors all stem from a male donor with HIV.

The CDR3 nucleotides are TGCAGCGTTCTTTGGCCGGGACAGGGTGTGACAGATACGCAGTATTTT. Its protein product is CSVLWPGQGVTDTQYF. The chain recombines TRBV29-1 with TRBJ2-3; 9 nucleotides line up with TRBD1. The CDR3 contains 16 residues. The V segment lost 5 bases and the J segment 3 bases; nucleotides outside the gene matches: 12. CDR1 and CDR2 (germline): SQVTM, ANQGSEA.

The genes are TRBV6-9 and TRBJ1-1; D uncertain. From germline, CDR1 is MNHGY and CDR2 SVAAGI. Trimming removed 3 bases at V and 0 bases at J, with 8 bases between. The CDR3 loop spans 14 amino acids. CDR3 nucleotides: TGTGCCAGCAGTTACTTGGATATGAACACTGAAGCTTTCTTT. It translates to CASSYLDMNTEAFF.

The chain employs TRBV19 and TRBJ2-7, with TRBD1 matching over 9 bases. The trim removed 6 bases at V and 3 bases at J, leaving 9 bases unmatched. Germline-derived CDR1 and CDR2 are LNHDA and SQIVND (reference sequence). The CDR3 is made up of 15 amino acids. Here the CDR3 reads CASRSAGQGFYEQYF. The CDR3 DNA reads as TGTGCCAGTAGGTCAGCGGGACAGGGCTTCTACGAGCAGTACTTC.

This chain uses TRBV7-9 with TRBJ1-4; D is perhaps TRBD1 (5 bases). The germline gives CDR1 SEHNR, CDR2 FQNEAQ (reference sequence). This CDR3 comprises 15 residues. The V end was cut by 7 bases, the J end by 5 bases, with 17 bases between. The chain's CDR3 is CASTNLRDQNEKLFF. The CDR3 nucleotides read TGTGCCAGCACCAATCTGCGGGACCAGAATGAAAAACTGTTTTTT.

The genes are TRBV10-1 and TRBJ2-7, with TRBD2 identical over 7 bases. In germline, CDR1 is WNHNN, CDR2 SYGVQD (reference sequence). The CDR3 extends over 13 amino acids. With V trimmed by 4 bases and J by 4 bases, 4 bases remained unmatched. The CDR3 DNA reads TGCGCCAGCAGTGGGGACTATTTTTACGAGCAGTACTTC. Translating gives CASSGDYFYEQYF.

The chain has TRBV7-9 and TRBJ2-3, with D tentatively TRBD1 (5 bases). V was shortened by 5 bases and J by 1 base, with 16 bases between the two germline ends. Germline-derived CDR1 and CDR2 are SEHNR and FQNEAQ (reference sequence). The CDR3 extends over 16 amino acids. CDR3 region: CASSPAGSSRTDTQYF. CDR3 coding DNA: TGTGCCAGCAGCCCCGCAGGGTCCTCACGCACAGATACGCAGTATTTT.

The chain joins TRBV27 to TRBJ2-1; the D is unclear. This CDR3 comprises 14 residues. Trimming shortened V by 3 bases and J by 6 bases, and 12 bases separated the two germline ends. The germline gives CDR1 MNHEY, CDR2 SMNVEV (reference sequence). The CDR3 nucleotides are TGTGCCAGCAGTTTCGCGACATCCGGCAATGAGCAGTTCTTC. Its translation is CASSFATSGNEQFF.

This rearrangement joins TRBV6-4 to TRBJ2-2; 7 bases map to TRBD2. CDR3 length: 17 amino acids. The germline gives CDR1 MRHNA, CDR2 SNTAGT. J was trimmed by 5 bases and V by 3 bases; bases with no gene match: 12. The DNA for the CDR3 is TGTGCCAGCAGTGAGGGGGGGGGACCGGGCCGGACCGGGGAGCTGTTTTTT. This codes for CASSEGGGPGRTGELFF.

The chain's CDR3 is CASSFLGGTNTGELFF. The CDR3 DNA reads TGTGCCAGCAGCTTCTTAGGGGGGACGAACACCGGGGAGCTGTTTTTT. This chain links TRBV5-4 with TRBJ2-2; possibly TRBD1 or TRBD2 for D (6 bases each). This CDR3 is built from 16 residues. Germline V lookup: CDR1 SGHNT, CDR2 YYREEE (reference sequence). Between the trimmed V and J ends, which lost 2 bases and 0 bases, there was a span of 11 bases.

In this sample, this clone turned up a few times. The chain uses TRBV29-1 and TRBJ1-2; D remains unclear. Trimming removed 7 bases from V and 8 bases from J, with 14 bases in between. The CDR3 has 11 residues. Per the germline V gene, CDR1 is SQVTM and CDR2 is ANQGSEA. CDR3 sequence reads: CSGTWNWGYTF. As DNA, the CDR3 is TGCAGCGGGACTTGGAACTGGGGCTACACCTTC.

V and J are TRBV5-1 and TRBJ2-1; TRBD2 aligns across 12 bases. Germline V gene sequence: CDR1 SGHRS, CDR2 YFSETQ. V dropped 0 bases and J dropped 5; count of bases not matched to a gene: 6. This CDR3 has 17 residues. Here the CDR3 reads CASSLASGLAGNNEQFF. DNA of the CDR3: TGCGCCAGCAGCTTGGCCTCCGGACTAGCGGGAAACAATGAGCAGTTCTTC.